The 23 T cell receptor beta chains reported below all come from one sample, sequenced in a study of cytomegalovirus exposure and HLA in healthy donors. 60 Vbeta and 13 Jbeta primers were used in PCR. The method was immunoSEQ multiplex PCR; TCRdb's version includes in-frame clones alone and lacks a portion of them. The sample has 160,000 or so clones; 80% are singletons. Sequencing was performed on PBMCs. Source of these receptors: a man younger than 30 in good health and CMV-seropositive.

As for this clone: One end of the junction fails to match germline, which may point to a read error. This chain connects TRBV29-1 to TRBJ1-1; D unresolved. There are 11 residues in the CDR3. Germline V lookup: CDR1 SQVTM, CDR2 ANQGSEA. The CDR3 coding sequence is TGCAGCCTTGAGGAGGAGACTGAAGCTTTCTTT. Translating it yields CSLEEETEAFF.

This clone was recorded a few times. This sample includes further DNA sequences coding for the same CDR3. V usage is TRBV19 and J usage is TRBJ2-4; no clear D gene. From germline, CDR1 is LNHDA and CDR2 SQIVND (reference sequence). Trimming took 5 bases from V and 1 from J, leaving 18 bases between them. The CDR3 covers 17 residues. The DNA for the CDR3 is TGTGCCAGTAGTTCACCTCCCCGGGTGTGGGCCAAAAACATTCAGTACTTC. Encoded protein: CASSSPPRVWAKNIQYF.

The V gene is TRBV6-6, the J gene TRBJ2-3, with a weak D call TRBD2 (7 bases). Germline V gene data show CDR1 as MNHNY and CDR2 as SVGAGI (reference sequence). The CDR3 spans 15 residues. V was clipped by 4 bases and J by 5 bases, with 16 bases between them. CDR3 protein: CASSFQWGGLDTQYF. In DNA, the CDR3 is TGTGCCAGCAGTTTCCAGTGGGGGGGCCTAGATACGCAGTATTTT.

V and J are TRBV2 and TRBJ1-1; D remains unclear. Trimming stripped 4 bases from V and 1 base from J, with 19 bases between. The CDR3 runs to 17 residues. Per the germline V gene, CDR1 is SNHLY and CDR2 is FYNNEI. CDR3 loop: CASSAPDSFIRNTEAFF. Written as DNA, the CDR3 is TGTGCCAGCAGTGCCCCGGACTCATTTATCCGGAACACTGAAGCTTTCTTT.

CDR3 sequence: CSARDRANEKLFF. The CDR3 region has the DNA TGCAGCGCCAGGGACAGGGCTAATGAAAAACTGTTTTTT. This chain links TRBV29-1 with TRBJ1-4; 9 nucleotides align to TRBD1. J lost 3 bases, V lost 7 bases, and 3 bases had no gene match. This CDR3 has 13 residues. From germline, CDR1 is SQVTM and CDR2 ANQGSEA.

The rearrangement joins TRBV9 to TRBJ1-4; D perhaps matches TRBD1 (5 bases). CDR1 SGDLS and CDR2 YYNGEE come from the germline V gene. The CDR3 loop spans 14 amino acids. With 4 bases removed from V and 6 bases from J, the gap between germline ends came to 13 bases. In DNA form, the CDR3 reads TGTGCCAGCAGCCGGGGACTAGACGATGAAAAACTGTTTTTT. Translating gives CASSRGLDDEKLFF.

This clone was counted once. The rearrangement uses TRBV5-6 and TRBJ2-1, with 7 bases matching TRBD1. After removal of 5 bases from V and 5 bases from J, the junction contained 4 bases not matched to a gene. The CDR3 totals 13 residues. The germline V gene encodes CDR1 SGHDT and CDR2 YYEEEE. CDR3 residues: CASRPGGHNEQFF. The CDR3, as DNA: TGTGCCAGCAGACCAGGGGGTCACAATGAGCAGTTCTTC.

This clone was detected only once. This chain uses TRBV12-5 with TRBJ1-1; 9 nucleotides line up with TRBD1. V shed 0 bases and J 9 bases; nucleotides not matched to a gene: 2. This CDR3 spans 13 amino acids. Looked up from germline, CDR1 is LGHNT and CDR2 is FRNRAP. The DNA for the CDR3 is TGTGCTAGTGGTTTGGTGACAGGGGGAAAAGCTTTCTTT. Its protein is CASGLVTGGKAFF.

The V call is TRBV7-8, the J call TRBJ2-5, with 9 bases matching TRBD1. Germline V CDR1 and CDR2: SGHVS, FQNEAQ. The CDR3 has 14 amino acids. V was pared by 1 base and J by 5 bases, with 2 bases of the junction left unmatched. CDR3 amino acids: CASSLVGQGETQYF. DNA of the CDR3: TGTGCCAGCAGCTTAGTAGGACAGGGGGAGACCCAGTACTTC.

The V call is TRBV5-6, the J call TRBJ2-2; 8 bases fit TRBD2. Trimming at V came to 3 bases and at J to 6 bases, leaving 10 bases not matched to a gene. This CDR3 comprises 16 residues. Germline values: CDR1 SGHDT, CDR2 YYEEEE. The CDR3 reads CASSWRGGRLPGELFF. The DNA of the CDR3 is TGTGCCAGCAGCTGGAGAGGCGGGAGGCTCCCCGGGGAGCTGTTTTTT.

This clone appeared once. This sequence joins TRBV2 and TRBJ1-1; TRBD1 might be the D (6 bases). Per the germline V gene, CDR1 is SNHLY and CDR2 is FYNNEI. The V gene lost 6 bases and the J gene lost 2 bases, with 16 bases spanning the gap. This CDR3 spans 15 amino acids. CDR3 sequence: CASRPPGTSNTEAFF. The CDR3 region has the DNA TGTGCCAGCAGGCCTCCGGGGACATCAAACACTGAAGCTTTCTTT. The variable domain in full, completed from reference TRBV2 and TRBJ1-1, reads EPEVTQTPSHQVTQMGQEVILRCVPISNHLYFYWYRQILGQKVEFLVSFYNNEISEKSEIFDDQFSVERPDGSNFTLKIRSTKLEDSAMYFCASRPPGTSNTEAFFGQGTRLTVV.

This chain connects TRBV10-3 to TRBJ1-2; D might be TRBD1 (5 bases). V was cut by 3 bases and J by 6 bases, with 8 bases left in between. CDR3 size: 12 residues. From germline, CDR1 is ENHRY and CDR2 SYGVKD. The CDR3 loop is CAISEVRDGYTF. The CDR3 DNA follows: TGTGCCATCAGTGAAGTCAGGGATGGCTACACCTTC.

The chain recombines TRBV6-5 with TRBJ1-1, with D hard to call. This CDR3 has 11 residues. CDR1 and CDR2 from the germline V gene are MNHEY and SVGAGI. The ends were cut back, 7 bases at V and 1 base at J, with 4 bases in the middle. The CDR3 here is CASKQNTEAFF. CDR3 bases: TGTGCCAGCAAACAGAACACTGAAGCTTTCTTT.

V gene TRBV13 combines with J gene TRBJ2-5; 8 bases line up with TRBD2. CDR3 length: 15 amino acids. Germline V gives CDR1 PRHDT, CDR2 FYEKMQ (reference sequence). The ends lost 0 bases at V and 2 bases at J; junction bases unmatched: 2. CDR3 DNA: TGTGCCAGCAGCTTAGGGCGGGAGGCGCAAGAGACCCAGTACTTC. Its translation: CASSLGREAQETQYF.

This sequence joins TRBV4-1 and TRBJ2-7; possible D gene TRBD1, 8 bases. The germline V and J ends were trimmed by 1 base and 3 bases, with 16 bases remaining between them. The CDR3 totals 16 residues. Germline lookup yields CDR1 MGHRA and CDR2 YSYEKL. CDR3 nucleotides: TGCGCCAGCAGCCAAGTCTTGGACAGGGACTACTACGAGCAGTACTTC. It yields the protein CASSQVLDRDYYEQYF.

This chain links TRBV30 with TRBJ1-4, with a tentative D call TRBD1 (6 bases). The CDR3 length is 14 residues. CDR1 is GTSNPN and CDR2 is SVGIG in the germline V gene (reference sequence). V gave up 2 bases and J gave up 3 bases, with 10 bases separating them. The CDR3 sequence is CAWSTQGSNEKLFF. In DNA, the CDR3 is TGTGCCTGGAGTACACAGGGATCTAATGAAAAACTGTTTTTT.

In this sample, this clone turned up a few times. The V and J genes are TRBV12-5 and TRBJ1-1; a weak D match, TRBD1 (6 bases). The CDR3 has 15 residues. Trimming removed 6 bases from V and 1 base from J, with 15 bases in between. Germline V gives CDR1 LGHNT, CDR2 FRNRAP. CDR3 DNA: TGTGCTAGTGGAGGGGCCCCAGGGGAGAACACTGAAGCTTTCTTT. It specifies CASGGAPGENTEAFF. The complete variable domain, with remaining parts taken from reference TRBV12-5 and TRBJ1-1, reads DARVTQTPRHKVTEMGQEVTMRCQPILGHNTVFWYRQTMMQGLELLAYFRNRAPLDDSGMPKDRFSAEMPDATLATLKIQPSEPRDSAVYFCASGGAPGENTEAFFGQGTRLTVV.

V and J are TRBV18 and TRBJ2-5; possibly TRBD2 for D (5 bases). Germline V gives CDR1 KGHSH, CDR2 LQKENI. V was clipped by 3 bases and J by 8 bases, with 10 bases between them. CDR3 length: 12 residues. The CDR3 spells CASSPGGLTQYF. The CDR3 DNA reads TGTGCCAGCTCACCGGGCGGACTCACCCAGTACTTC.

The chain links TRBV27 to TRBJ1-1; the D gene is possibly TRBD1 (5 bases). CDR1 MNHEY and CDR2 SMNVEV come from the germline V gene (reference sequence). Trimming pared 3 bases from V and 4 bases from J, leaving 12 bases between. The CDR3 spans 14 residues. The CDR3 DNA sequence: TGTGCCAGCAGTTTGGTTCAGGGCCTCACTGAAGCTTTCTTT. Its protein product is CASSLVQGLTEAFF.

This chain links TRBV19 with TRBJ1-2; the match to TRBD1 covers 7 bases. This CDR3 is 15 amino acids long. Germline V gene sequence: CDR1 LNHDA, CDR2 SQIVND (reference sequence). Germline trimming cut 8 bases from V and 6 bases from J; bases unmatched to any gene: 15. CDR3 sequence reads: CASDDSGGRRHGYTF. For the CDR3, the DNA is TGTGCCAGTGACGACTCAGGGGGGAGACGTCATGGCTACACCTTC.

This clone was detected only once. V usage is TRBV25-1 and J usage is TRBJ2-1; 8 bases fit TRBD1. After removal of 5 bases from V and 8 bases from J, the junction contained 8 bases not matched to a gene. CDR1 is MGHDK, CDR2 SYGVNS, per germline. CDR3 size: 14 residues. The CDR3 reads CASSRDRGRDEQFF. CDR3 nucleotide sequence: TGTGCCAGCAGTAGAGACAGGGGTAGAGATGAGCAGTTCTTC.

There are a few counts of this clone. The CDR3 loop reads CASSYSKGLATNEQFF. CDR3 DNA sequence: TGTGCCAGCAGTTACTCGAAGGGACTAGCGACAAATGAGCAGTTCTTC. V and J are TRBV6-5 and TRBJ2-1; 10 positions agree with TRBD2. CDR3 length: 16 residues. V shed 0 bases and J 7 bases; nucleotides not matched to a gene: 6. The germline V gene encodes CDR1 MNHEY and CDR2 SVGAGI.

V and J are TRBV30 and TRBJ1-2, with D perhaps TRBD1 (5 bases). The CDR3 runs 13 residues. Between the trimmed V and J ends, which lost 4 bases and 8 bases, there was a span of 17 bases. CDR1 is GTSNPN and CDR2 is SVGIG in the germline V gene (reference sequence). The CDR3 DNA reads as TGTGCCTGGAATAGGCAGGGACTGGGGGGCTACACCTTC. Amino acids: CAWNRQGLGGYTF. Full variable domain (missing parts from reference TRBV30 and TRBJ1-2): SQTIHQWPATLVQPVGSPLSLECTVEGTSNPNLYWYRQAAGRGLQLLFYSVGIGQISSEVPQNLSASRPQDRQFILSSKKLLLSDSGFYLCAWNRQGLGGYTFGSGTRLTVV.